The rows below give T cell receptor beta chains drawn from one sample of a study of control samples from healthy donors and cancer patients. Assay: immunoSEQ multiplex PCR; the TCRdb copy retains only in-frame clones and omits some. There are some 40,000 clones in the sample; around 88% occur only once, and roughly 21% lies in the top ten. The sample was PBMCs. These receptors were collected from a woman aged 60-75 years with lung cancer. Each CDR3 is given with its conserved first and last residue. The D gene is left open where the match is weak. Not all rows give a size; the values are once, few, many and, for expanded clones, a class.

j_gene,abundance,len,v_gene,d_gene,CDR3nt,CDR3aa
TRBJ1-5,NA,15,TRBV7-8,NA,TGTGCCAGCAGCTTACGCGGGGGGGGCAATCAGCCCCAGCATTTT,CASSLRGGGNQPQHF
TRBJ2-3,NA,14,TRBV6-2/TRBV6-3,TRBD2,TGTGCCAGCAGCAATGGACTAGCGGAAGATACGCAGTATTTT,CASSNGLAEDTQYF
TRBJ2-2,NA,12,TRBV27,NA,TGTGCCAGCAGTCGCAGGGGCGGGGAGCTGTTTTTT,CASSRRGGELFF
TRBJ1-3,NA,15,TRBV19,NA,TGTGCCAGTAGTATCAACGGCAACTCTGGAAACACCATATATTTT,CASSINGNSGNTIYF
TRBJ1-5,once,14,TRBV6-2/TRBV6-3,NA,TGTGCCAGCAGTTACGGACGCCAAGATCAGCCCCAGCATTTT,CASSYGRQDQPQHF
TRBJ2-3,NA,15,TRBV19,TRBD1,TGTGCCAGTAGCGCCACCGGGACAGACACAGATACGCAGTATTTT,CASSATGTDTDTQYF
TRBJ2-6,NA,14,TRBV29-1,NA,TGCAGCGTTGCGGAGTTAACTGGGGCCAACGTCCTGACTTTC,CSVAELTGANVLTF
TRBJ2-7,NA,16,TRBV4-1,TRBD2,TGCGCCAGCAGCCAAGAAGGACTAGCGGGCTCCTACGAGCAGTACTTC,CASSQEGLAGSYEQYF
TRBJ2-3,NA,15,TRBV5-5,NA,TGTGCCAGCAGCTTGGGGAACGGGGGCACAGATACGCAGTATTTT,CASSLGNGGTDTQYF
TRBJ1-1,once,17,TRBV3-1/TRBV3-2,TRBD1,TGTGCCAGCAGGGGACAGGTCGGTTCTGAAAACTTCGATGAAGCTTTCTTT,CASRGQVGSENFDEAFF
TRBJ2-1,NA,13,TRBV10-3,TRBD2,TGTGCCTTACGGGGACTAGCGGATAATGAGCAGTTCTTC,CALRGLADNEQFF
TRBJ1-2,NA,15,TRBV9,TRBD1,TGTGCCAGCAGCGAAGGGACAGGGGGGAACTATGGCTACACCTTC,CASSEGTGGNYGYTF
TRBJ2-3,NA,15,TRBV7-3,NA,TGTGCCAGCAGTCGGCTAGCTCCGGGCACAGATACGCAGTATTTT,CASSRLAPGTDTQYF
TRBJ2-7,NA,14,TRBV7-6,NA,TGTGCCAGCAGCGTAGAGACAGTAAGCTACGAGCAGTACTTC,CASSVETVSYEQYF
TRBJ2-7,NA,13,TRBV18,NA,TGTGCCAGCTCACCATTAGGAGGGTACGAGCAGTACTTC,CASSPLGGYEQYF
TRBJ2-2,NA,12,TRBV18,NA,TGTGCCAGCTCCCGTAGCACCGGGGAGCTGTTTTTT,CASSRSTGELFF
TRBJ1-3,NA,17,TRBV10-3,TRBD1,TGTGCCATCAGTGAAGGGGGCGAGGGGGCGAGTGGAAACACCATATATTTT,CAISEGGEGASGNTIYF
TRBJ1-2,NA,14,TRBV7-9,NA,TGTGCCAGCAGCCCCGGGACACTAGACTATGGCTACACCTTC,CASSPGTLDYGYTF
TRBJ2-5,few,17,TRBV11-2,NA,TGTGCCAGCAGCTTAGATGCCTGGTGGGGAAGAGAAGAGACCCAGTACTTC,CASSLDAWWGREETQYF
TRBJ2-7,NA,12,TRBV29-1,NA,TGCAGCGTTTACTCTAGCTACGGCGAGCAGTACTTC,CSVYSSYGEQYF
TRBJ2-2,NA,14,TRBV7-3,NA,TGTGCCAGCAGCTTAAACGCGAACACCGGGGAGCTGTTTTTT,CASSLNANTGELFF
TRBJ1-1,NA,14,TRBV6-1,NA,TGTGCCAGCAGTGATTTAAAGTCCTACACTGAAGCTTTCTTT,CASSDLKSYTEAFF
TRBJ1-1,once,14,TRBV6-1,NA,TGTGCCAGCAGTGAAGCCGGGCTGAACACTGAAGCTTTCTTT,CASSEAGLNTEAFF
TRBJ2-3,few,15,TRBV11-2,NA,TGTGCCAGCAGCCCTCTAGCGATGGACACAGATACGCAGTATTTT,CASSPLAMDTDTQYF
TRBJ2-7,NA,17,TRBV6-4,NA,TGTGCCAGCACCCAACACCACAGGACACTTCCCCCCTACGAGCAGTACTTC,CASTQHHRTLPPYEQYF